The 23 T cell receptor beta chains below come from one sample, sequenced in a study of T cell clonality in common variable immunodeficiency. Study-level results: In common variable immunodeficiency, TCR beta chains reportedly carried fewer deletions and N-nucleotide insertions.

This table comes from immunoSEQ multiplex PCR, and its TCRdb copy is limited to in-frame clones, with some not included. The sample presents about 16,000 clones, none singletons. No antigen has been assigned to these receptors. Sequenced: peripheral blood mononuclear cells. The source is a human donor with common variable immunodeficiency.

Many counts were recorded for this clone. The CDR3 extends 3 residues past the end of the read, so its final part is completed from the germline J gene. The chain couples TRBV5-6 to TRBJ1-1, with D possibly being TRBD1 (5 bases). This CDR3 has 15 residues. V lost 2 bases and J 0 bases, leaving 11 bases between the germline ends. CDR1 and CDR2 from the germline V gene are SGHDT and YYEEEE. CDR3 bases read: TGTGCCAGCAGCTTTATTCAGGGCCTGAACACTGAA. Translating it yields CASSFIQGLNTE. The full CDR3 protein reads CASSFIQGLNTEAFF.

Note on this clone: The read gets to within 3 residues of the CDR3 end, and the germline J gene fills in the rest. The J gene is TRBJ2-7, the V gene TRBV11-2; D is unresolved. The CDR3 contains 13 residues. Trimming shortened V by 8 bases and J by 0 bases, and 11 bases separated the two germline ends. Per germline, CDR1 SGHAT and CDR2 FQNNGV. The CDR3 spells CASRGWSSYEQYF. CDR3 bases read: TGTGCCAGCCGCGGTTGGAGCTCCTACGAG.

As for this clone: Read coverage stops 3 residues before the CDR3 terminus; the germline J gene supplies the remainder. This rearrangement joins TRBV19 to TRBJ2-7; 11 bases are shared with TRBD1. V trimming: 8 bases; J trimming: 6 bases; junction bases outside the gene matches: 3. There are 12 residues in the CDR3. Germline V gene lookup returns CDR1 LNHDA and CDR2 SQIVND (reference sequence). CDR3 bases read: TGTGCCAGTTCCGGGACAGGGGGCGAG. Protein product: CASSGTGGE. The whole CDR3 sequence reads CASSGTGGEQYF.

This clone was found many times. Read sequence stops 3 residues before the CDR3 end, and the germline J gene provides the missing end. The rearrangement uses TRBV20-1 and TRBJ1-6; D is unclear. CDR3 size: 14 residues. The germline V gene encodes CDR1 DFQATT and CDR2 SNEGSKA (reference sequence). The V gene lost 0 bases and the J gene lost 9 bases, with 12 bases spanning the gap. Incomplete CDR3 DNA: TGCAGTGCTAGAGATGAGTCAGCGAGTTCACCC. Its translation: CSARDESASSP. The whole CDR3 sequence reads CSARDESASSPLHF.

With respect to this clone: The missing CDR3 end, 3 residues past where the read stops, is filled in from the germline J gene. Other DNA sequences of this sample code for an identical CDR3. The chain carries TRBV29-1 and TRBJ2-7, with D possibly TRBD1 on 6 matching bases. Germline V gives CDR1 SQVTM, CDR2 ANQGSEA. Trimming left V 4 bases short and J 5 bases short, with 12 bases between. This CDR3 contains 12 residues. The DNA read from the CDR3 is TGCAGCGTTGGGCCAGGGGTCGACGAG. This translates into CSVGPGVDE. The entire CDR3 protein reads CSVGPGVDEQYF.

This clone was seen a handful of times. The read gets to within 3 residues of the CDR3 end, and the germline J gene fills in the rest. This sequence joins TRBV18 and TRBJ2-2, with D uncertain. Per the germline V gene, CDR1 is KGHSH and CDR2 is LQKENI. V shed 5 bases and J shed 6 bases, with 10 bases lying between them. The CDR3 consists of 13 residues. Incomplete CDR3 DNA: TGTGCCAGCTCAGAAAGGGCCCCCGGGGAG. This encodes CASSERAPGE. From start to end, the CDR3 is CASSERAPGELFF.

Regarding this clone: The read comes to an end 3 residues before the CDR3 does, leaving the germline J gene to fill in the end. The gene calls are TRBV7-3 and TRBJ2-3; TRBD2 is a possible D gene (5 bases). This CDR3 spans 15 amino acids. V lost 2 bases and J lost 0, with 9 bases in between. Germline loops: CDR1 SGHTA, CDR2 FQGTGA. This CDR3 reads CASSLLATSTDTQYF. CDR3 DNA, as far as it was read: TGTGCCAGCAGCTTACTAGCTACTAGCACAGATACG.

The table lists this clone with many counts. The read stops 3 residues short of the end of the CDR3; the missing end is completed from the germline J gene. J is TRBJ1-1 and V is TRBV18; 9 bases fit TRBD1. Germline V gene sequence: CDR1 KGHSH, CDR2 LQKENI. The CDR3 spans 12 residues. Partial CDR3 DNA: TGTGCCAGCTCAGGAGGGACAGGGCTT. This gives the protein CASSGGTGL. The entire CDR3 protein reads CASSGGTGLAFF. The full variable domain, completed using reference TRBV18 and TRBJ1-1, is NAGVMQNPRHLVRRRGQEARLRCSPMKGHSHVYWYRQLPEEGLKFMVYLQKENIIDESGMPKERFSAEFPKEGPSILRIQQVVRGDSAAYFCASSGGTGLAFFGQGTRLTVV.

This clone has at least ten counts. Read sequence stops 3 residues before the CDR3 end, and the germline J gene provides the missing end. The chain is built from TRBV10-3 and TRBJ1-3, with 12 bases lining up with TRBD1. The junction had 9 bases not matched to a gene; V was cut back by 7 bases and J by 5 bases. This CDR3 comprises 16 residues. Per the germline V gene, CDR1 is ENHRY and CDR2 is SYGVKD. The chain's CDR3 is CAIKSPGQGARNTIYF. Incomplete CDR3 DNA: TGTGCCATCAAATCACCGGGACAGGGGGCTAGAAACACC.

Regarding this clone: This sample includes further DNA sequences coding for the same CDR3. The DNA read from the CDR3 is TGTGCCAGCTCACCTTTAAGCGGGCAAGAGACC. Translation gives CASSPLSGQET. The complete CDR3 reads CASSPLSGQETQYF. The chain joins TRBV18 to TRBJ2-5; tentatively, D is TRBD2 (6 bases). The sequence runs out 3 residues before the end of the CDR3; the remainder is reconstructed from the germline J gene. The V end was cut by 3 bases, the J end by 2 bases, with 10 bases between. CDR3 size: 14 residues. The germline CDR1 and CDR2 sequences are KGHSH and LQKENI.

On this clone itself: The sequence runs out 3 residues before the end of the CDR3; the remainder is reconstructed from the germline J gene. The gene calls are TRBV30 and TRBJ1-3, with TRBD1 identical over 8 bases. The CDR3 covers 16 residues. V was pared by 0 bases and J by 7 bases, with 11 bases of the junction left unmatched. Germline V gives CDR1 GTSNPN, CDR2 SVGIG (reference sequence). The CDR3 loop is CAWSVLRSGGRNTIYF. Partial CDR3 DNA: TGTGCCTGGAGTGTACTGAGGTCAGGGGGCAGGAACACC.

Note on this clone: The read finishes 3 residues shy of the CDR3 end, and the germline J gene is used to complete it. The chain combines TRBV7-6 with TRBJ2-5; a weak D match, TRBD2 (6 bases). The CDR3 covers 15 residues. Germline V gene sequence: CDR1 SGHVS, CDR2 FNYEAQ. V lost 3 bases, J lost 5 bases, and 16 bases lay in between. CDR3 DNA (partial): TGTGCCAGCAGCTTGGAGACTAGTCGGCGCGAGACC. It yields the protein CASSLETSRRET. The CDR3 in full is CASSLETSRRETQYF.

This clone has more than one count but fewer than ten. With the read ending 3 residues before the CDR3 end, the germline J gene is used to fill in that end. The chain has TRBV2 and TRBJ2-5; maybe TRBD2 (6 bases). CDR3 size: 14 residues. Trimming shortened V by 5 bases and J by 3 bases, and 13 bases separated the two germline ends. In germline, CDR1 is SNHLY, CDR2 FYNNEI. The sequenced part of the CDR3 DNA is TGTGCCAGCAGTTTCCGGGGGAAAGAAGAGACC. This encodes CASSFRGKEET. The entire CDR3 protein is CASSFRGKEETQYF.

Worth noting for this clone: The read stops 3 residues short of the end of the CDR3; the missing end is completed from the germline J gene. The chain joins TRBV19 to TRBJ2-7; 11 bases line up with TRBD2. The CDR3 is 16 residues long. V dropped 6 bases and J dropped 2; count of bases not matched to a gene: 9. In germline, CDR1 is LNHDA, CDR2 SQIVND (reference sequence). The CDR3 bases that were read are TGTGCCAGTAGACGAACAGGGACTAGCGGCACCTACGAG. Translation gives CASRRTGTSGTYE. The entire CDR3 reads CASRRTGTSGTYEQYF.

Only a few counts were recorded for this clone. The read is 3 residues too short to cover the CDR3 end, so that end is filled in from the germline J gene. The rearrangement links TRBV2 to TRBJ1-1, with 7 bases matching TRBD1. Germline CDR1 SNHLY, CDR2 FYNNEI. This CDR3 spans 13 amino acids. After removal of 3 bases from V and 5 bases from J, the junction contained 3 bases not matched to a gene. Incomplete CDR3 DNA: TGTGCCAGCAGTGAGGACAGGAGGACTGAA. It encodes CASSEDRRTE. The complete CDR3 reads CASSEDRRTEAFF.

This clone is medium-sized (0.01 to 0.1%) by share. The read comes to an end 3 residues before the CDR3 does, leaving the germline J gene to fill in the end. This chain uses TRBV7-6 with TRBJ2-7; 11 positions match TRBD2. The CDR3 length is 15 residues. Germline V gives CDR1 SGHVS, CDR2 FNYEAQ. The V gene end was trimmed by 2 bases and the J gene end by 4 bases; junction bases not matched to a gene: 4. The CDR3 is CASSLMTSGIYEQYF. CDR3 bases read: TGTGCCAGCAGCTTAATGACTAGCGGGATTTACGAG.

Only a few counts were recorded for this clone. The CDR3 end falls 3 residues outside the read, so it is completed with the germline J gene. This chain joins TRBV13 and TRBJ1-2; possibly TRBD1 for D (6 bases). Trimming took off 5 bases at V and 2 bases at J, with 15 bases between the two ends. The germline V gene encodes CDR1 PRHDT and CDR2 FYEKMQ (reference sequence). CDR3 size: 15 residues. CDR3 bases read: TGTGCCAGCAGCCCGGGCCCCGGACAGAACTATGGC. Translating gives CASSPGPGQNYG. The whole CDR3 region reads CASSPGPGQNYGYTF.

There are a few counts of this clone. The read finishes 3 residues shy of the CDR3 end, and the germline J gene is used to complete it. The chain links TRBV6-2 or TRBV6-3 to TRBJ2-7; the match to TRBD1 covers 7 bases. V lost 5 bases, J lost 2 bases, and 6 bases stayed unmatched. This CDR3 comprises 14 residues. CDR1 is MNHEY, CDR2 SVGEGT, per germline. The CDR3 bases that were read are TGTGCCAGCAGTCAACAGGGGCCAGCCTACGAG. Its protein product is CASSQQGPAYE. The complete CDR3 sequence is CASSQQGPAYEQYF.

This clone was observed a few times. The read stops 3 residues short of the end of the CDR3; the missing end is completed from the germline J gene. The chain couples TRBV6-2 or TRBV6-3 to TRBJ2-6, with D maybe TRBD2 (5 bases). The CDR3 spans 15 residues. V was trimmed by 7 bases and J by 0 bases, leaving 10 bases between them. Germline CDR1 MNHEY, CDR2 SVGEGT. The CDR3 region is CASTRLHSGANVLTF. The sequenced part of the CDR3 DNA is TGTGCCAGCACCCGACTACACTCTGGGGCCAACGTC.

This clone showed up just a few times. The sequence runs out 3 residues before the end of the CDR3; the remainder is reconstructed from the germline J gene. V usage is TRBV2 and J usage is TRBJ1-6; the D is unclear. In germline, CDR1 is SNHLY, CDR2 FYNNEI. The CDR3 is 12 residues long. Trimming removed 6 bases from V and 7 bases from J, with 7 bases in between. This CDR3 reads CASRTGNSPLHF. The DNA read from the CDR3 is TGTGCCAGCAGGACGGGGAATTCACCC.

Details on this clone: The missing CDR3 end, 3 residues past where the read stops, is filled in from the germline J gene. V gene TRBV10-3 combines with J gene TRBJ2-7; 9 nucleotides agree with TRBD1. This CDR3 is built from 15 residues. Germline CDR1 reads ENHRY; CDR2 reads SYGVKD. V lost 2 bases, J lost 3 bases, and 5 bases stayed unmatched. This chain's CDR3 is CAISEGQGRLYEQYF. The covered CDR3 bases are TGTGCCATCAGTGAGGGACAGGGGCGACTCTACGAG.

This clone has a count of ten or more. The read stops 3 residues short of the end of the CDR3; the missing end is completed from the germline J gene. The chain couples TRBV6-2 or TRBV6-3 to TRBJ2-5, with 7 positions matching TRBD1. Germline lookup yields CDR1 MNHEY and CDR2 SVGEGT. V dropped 6 bases and J dropped 1; count of bases not matched to a gene: 5. This CDR3 is 14 amino acids long. CDR3 DNA, as far as it was read: TGTGCCAGCAGCCTCGGGACAGTCCAAGAGACC. This codes for CASSLGTVQET. The CDR3 in its entirety is CASSLGTVQETQYF.

This clone was recorded many times. The read ends 3 residues early relative to the CDR3; the germline J gene fills the gap. The chain is built from TRBV12-3 or TRBV12-4 and TRBJ1-1; 9 bases match TRBD1. The trim removed 7 bases at V and 1 base at J, leaving 4 bases unmatched. The CDR3 length is 14 residues. The covered CDR3 bases are TGTGCCAGCACCATGGGACAGGGGAACACTGAA. It codes for CASTMGQGNTE. The whole CDR3 sequence is CASTMGQGNTEAFF.